The 27 T cell receptor beta chains listed next were all sequenced from one sample in a study of neurological immune-mediated disorders. TCRdb re-called the 5' RACE reads through MiXCR, storing one row per CDR3 protein. The repertoire holds 85,000 to 90,000 distinct CDR3 sequences, around 3.5% seen once, with around 3.2% in the top ten. Sequencing input: PBMCs. The receptors shown here come from a woman aged 45-59 years with multiple sclerosis.

This clonotype appeared many times. The chain joins TRBV9 to TRBJ1-5; D is unclear. V was cut by 0 bases and J by 3 bases, with 13 bases left in between. The length of the CDR3 is 16 residues. Germline CDR1 SGDLS, CDR2 YYNGEE. The DNA of the CDR3 is TGTGCCAGCAGCGTAGAGGCAGATACGATCAATCAGCCCCAGCATTTT. This translates into CASSVEADTINQPQHF.

In this sample, this clonotype turned up many times. This rearrangement joins TRBV25-1 to TRBJ2-7; 8 bases match TRBD1. After removal of 8 bases from V and 6 bases from J, the junction contained 9 bases not matched to a gene. CDR1 MGHDK and CDR2 SYGVNS come from the germline V gene. The CDR3 extends over 13 amino acids. The CDR3 here is CASSWTGPSEQYF. In DNA form, the CDR3 reads TGTGCCAGCTCCTGGACAGGGCCCTCCGAGCAGTACTTC.

This clonotype was recorded many times. The chain combines TRBV12-3 or TRBV12-4 with TRBJ1-1; the D gene is possibly TRBD1 (5 bases). V lost 5 bases, J lost 0 bases, and 13 bases lay in between. The CDR3 totals 15 residues. This CDR3 is CASSPGTGLNTEAFF. CDR3 bases: TGTGCCAGCAGTCCAGGAACAGGTCTGAACACTGAAGCTTTCTTT.

This clonotype has ten or more counts. The genes are TRBV5-6 and TRBJ2-2; the D is unclear. The CDR3 loop spans 13 amino acids. The V and J ends lost 1 base and 3 bases respectively, with 4 bases between them. Germline V gives CDR1 SGHDT, CDR2 YYEEEE. DNA for the CDR3: TGTGCCAGCAGCTTGCCGGACACCGGGGAGCTGTTTTTT. Amino acid sequence: CASSLPDTGELFF.

The sample holds one count of this clonotype. The rearrangement uses TRBV6-2 or TRBV6-3 and TRBJ1-1; D uncertain. The germline gives CDR1 MNHEY, CDR2 SVGEGT. V lost 0 bases, J lost 4 bases, and 9 bases lay in between. The CDR3 covers 14 residues. The CDR3 sequence is CASSYSIEGTEAFF. The CDR3 DNA is TGTGCCAGCAGTTACTCGATTGAGGGCACTGAAGCTTTCTTT.

This clonotype was seen at least ten times. The rearrangement joins TRBV9 to TRBJ2-1, with D possibly TRBD2 on 5 matching bases. Germline V gene lookup returns CDR1 SGDLS and CDR2 YYNGEE. Trimming stripped 1 base from V and 0 bases from J, with 11 bases between. The CDR3 extends over 16 amino acids. The CDR3 DNA is TGTGCCAGCAGCGTAAGACTATCGAGCTCCTACAATGAGCAGTTCTTC. It yields the protein CASSVRLSSSYNEQFF.

The rearrangement uses TRBV20-1 and TRBJ2-1; no clear D. Per germline, CDR1 DFQATT and CDR2 SNEGSKA (reference sequence). CDR3 length: 13 residues. The CDR3 DNA reads TGCAGCCATCGAGAAAAAGCTTACAATGAGCAGTTCTTC. It specifies CSHREKAYNEQFF.

This clonotype appeared many times. V gene TRBV5-6 combines with J gene TRBJ1-2; 9 positions match TRBD1. Germline V gene sequence: CDR1 SGHDT, CDR2 YYEEEE. The CDR3 has 17 residues. Germline trimming cut 4 bases from V and 4 bases from J; bases unmatched to any gene: 14. The CDR3 loop reads CASSRRFGTGSTYGYTF. CDR3 coding DNA: TGTGCCAGCAGCAGAAGGTTTGGGACAGGGTCGACCTATGGCTACACCTTC.

As concerns this clonotype: This may stem from a read error, because a much larger clone lies one nucleotide away. This rearrangement joins TRBV7-9 to TRBJ1-6; D gene unclear. The CDR3 runs 14 residues. Germline V CDR1 and CDR2: SEHNR, FQNEAQ (reference sequence). CDR3 sequence: CASSLVQANSHLHF. The CDR3 DNA reads TGTGCCAGCAGCTTGGTCCAGGCGAATTCACACCTCCACTTT.

Only a few counts were recorded for this clonotype. A much larger clone is a single base away; this may be a read error. The chain combines TRBV7-9 with TRBJ2-7; D is perhaps TRBD1 (6 bases). Germline V CDR1 and CDR2: SEHNR, FQNEAQ (reference sequence). This CDR3 comprises 12 residues. The chain's CDR3 is CDSSSTGYEQYF. CDR3 nucleotides: TGTGACAGCAGCTCCACAGGGTACGAGCAGTACTTC.

In its sample, this clonotype was seen many times. V is TRBV6-6 and J is TRBJ1-2; the D is unclear. V was cut by 5 bases and J by 0 bases, with 7 bases left in between. CDR1 and CDR2 (germline): MNHNY, SVGAGI (reference sequence). The CDR3 loop spans 13 amino acids. The CDR3 protein is CASSPGPNYGYTF. The CDR3 bases are TGTGCCAGCAGTCCGGGCCCTAACTATGGCTACACCTTC.

This chain connects TRBV6-1 to TRBJ1-1; tentatively, D is TRBD1 (6 bases). Trimming removed 6 bases from V and 4 bases from J, with 15 bases in between. The germline gives CDR1 MNHNS, CDR2 SASEGT. The CDR3 runs 14 residues. CDR3 nucleotide sequence: TGTGCCAGCAGGGAGTGGGGGCAGCCCACTGAAGCTTTCTTT. Residues: CASREWGQPTEAFF.

This clonotype has ten or more counts. V is TRBV5-1 and J is TRBJ2-5, with 10 bases that match TRBD2. The J segment lost 2 bases and the V segment lost 0 bases, leaving 4 bases of the junction unmatched. There are 16 residues in the CDR3. From germline, CDR1 is SGHRS and CDR2 YFSETQ. CDR3 amino acids: CASSLVPSGGQETQYF. CDR3 nucleotides: TGCGCCAGCAGCTTGGTGCCTAGCGGGGGTCAAGAGACCCAGTACTTC.

Ten or more counts support this clonotype. This chain uses TRBV12-3 or TRBV12-4 with TRBJ2-1; TRBD2 agrees at 10 bases. This CDR3 region has 16 residues. V dropped 3 bases and J dropped 7; count of bases not matched to a gene: 9. The DNA of the CDR3 is TGTGCCAGCAGTTTCCTAATAGCGGGGGGAGGGAATGAGCAGTTCTTC. It specifies CASSFLIAGGGNEQFF.

There are many counts of this clonotype. The chain employs TRBV5-6 and TRBJ2-7; D is unclear. Germline V gene data show CDR1 as SGHDT and CDR2 as YYEEEE. Trimming removed 0 bases at V and 7 bases at J, with 8 bases between. The CDR3 contains 12 residues. CDR3 DNA sequence: TGTGCCAGCAGCTTGGGGGGTAGGGAGCAGTACTTC. Amino acid sequence: CASSLGGREQYF.

This clonotype was observed many times. V is TRBV27 and J is TRBJ2-7; 7 nucleotides line up with TRBD2. The CDR3 length is 14 residues. Trimming removed 8 bases from V and 0 bases from J; junction bases left unmatched: 7. Germline V gene data show CDR1 as MNHEY and CDR2 as SMNVEV (reference sequence). CDR3 loop: CASGPSGGSYEQYF. Written as DNA, the CDR3 is TGTGCCAGCGGTCCCTCGGGAGGCTCCTACGAGCAGTACTTC.

Only a few counts were recorded for this clonotype. The V gene is TRBV20-1, the J gene TRBJ1-5, with D perhaps matching TRBD1 (5 bases). This CDR3 comprises 13 residues. Germline lookup yields CDR1 DFQATT and CDR2 SNEGSKA (reference sequence). The V and J ends lost 0 bases and 11 bases respectively, with 14 bases between them. The CDR3 region has the DNA TGCAGTGCTAGAGATCCAGGGAATAAGACCCAGCATTTT. Its protein is CSARDPGNKTQHF.

This clonotype was seen repeatedly, ten times or more. The rearrangement joins TRBV5-1 to TRBJ2-1; TRBD2 aligns across 13 bases. CDR3 length: 16 residues. Germline values: CDR1 SGHRS, CDR2 YFSETQ. Trimming removed 3 bases from V and 4 bases from J; junction bases left unmatched: 4. This chain's CDR3 is CASSSTSGGLYNEQFF. CDR3 bases: TGCGCCAGCAGCTCGACTAGCGGGGGGCTTTACAATGAGCAGTTCTTC. The complete variable domain, with remaining parts taken from reference TRBV5-1 and TRBJ2-1, reads KAGVTQTPRYLIKTRGQQVTLSCSPISGHRSVSWYQQTPGQGLQFLFEYFSETQRNKGNFPGRFSGRQFSNSRSEMNVSTLELGDSALYLCASSSTSGGLYNEQFFGPGTRLTVL.

This clonotype was counted ten times or more. V is TRBV4-1 and J is TRBJ1-5, with 7 bases that match TRBD1. Germline lookup yields CDR1 MGHRA and CDR2 YSYEKL. V was clipped by 0 bases and J by 5 bases; unmatched bases: 4. This CDR3 region has 15 residues. The CDR3 nucleotides are TGCGCCAGCAGCCAAGAGTCCAGGGGGGATCAGCCCCAGCATTTT. Translation: CASSQESRGDQPQHF.

This clonotype was seen many times. The chain links TRBV7-2 to TRBJ2-5; 9 positions agree with TRBD2. The CDR3 is 15 residues long. Per the germline V gene, CDR1 is SGHTA and CDR2 is FQGNSA. With V trimmed by 6 bases and J by 5 bases, 10 bases remained unmatched. This chain's CDR3 is CASSPRAGGLETQYF. The CDR3 DNA is TGTGCCAGCAGTCCCCGGGCGGGGGGGCTTGAGACCCAGTACTTC.

In its sample, this clonotype was seen many times. This chain links TRBV7-2 with TRBJ2-2; D unresolved. V shed 1 base and J shed 0 bases, with 6 bases lying between them. The germline CDR1 and CDR2 sequences are SGHTA and FQGNSA. The CDR3 spans 15 residues. The CDR3 DNA reads TGTGCCAGCAGCTTAGTACGGGCGAACACCGGGGAGCTGTTTTTT. Translated, it gives CASSLVRANTGELFF.

A note on this clonotype: This CDR3 fails to terminate in the conserved phenylalanine or tryptophan, so it likely reflects a read error. The V gene is TRBV2, the J gene TRBJ2-7; the D is unclear. Germline V gene data show CDR1 as SNHLY and CDR2 as FYNNEI. The V end lost 6 bases, the J end lost 5 bases, and 17 bases lay between the germline ends. The CDR3 covers 14 residues. CDR3 sequence (DNA): TGTGCCAGCAGACCGGCCATATTGAGCGACGAGCAGTACTGC. Its protein is CASRPAILSDEQYC.

In this sample, this clonotype turned up many times. This chain connects TRBV7-8 to TRBJ2-6; no firm D call. The CDR3 length is 16 residues. CDR1 is SGHVS and CDR2 is FQNEAQ in the germline V gene. The V and J ends lost 5 bases and 3 bases respectively, with 14 bases between them. CDR3 nucleotide sequence: TGTGCCAGCAGCCCCCGAATGCACCATGGGGCCAACGTCCTGACTTTC. As protein: CASSPRMHHGANVLTF. Combining the CDR3 with reference TRBV7-8 and TRBJ2-6 gives the whole variable domain GAGVSQSPRYKVAKRGQDVALRCDPISGHVSLFWYQQALGQGPEFLTYFQNEAQLDKSGLPSDRFFAERPEGSVSTLKIQRTQQEDSAVYLCASSPRMHHGANVLTFGAGSRLTVL.

This clonotype was seen at least ten times. The chain uses TRBV5-1 and TRBJ1-1, with D perhaps TRBD1 (5 bases). Trimming removed 7 bases at V and 11 bases at J, with 18 bases between. This CDR3 contains 12 residues. Germline V gives CDR1 SGHRS, CDR2 YFSETQ. CDR3 DNA sequence: TGCGCCAGCGCGGGGGGGTCTCAGAGGGCTTTCTTT. It is translated as CASAGGSQRAFF.

This clonotype was counted many times. The chain is built from TRBV2 and TRBJ2-2, with D possibly being TRBD2 (6 bases). Deletions cut 8 bases from V and 0 bases from J, with 22 bases between. The germline V gene encodes CDR1 SNHLY and CDR2 FYNNEI. The CDR3 runs to 18 residues. The CDR3 is CASGYPLVGLTNTGELFF. The CDR3 nucleotides are TGTGCCAGCGGTTATCCACTAGTCGGACTAACGAACACCGGGGAGCTGTTTTTT. Supplemented by reference TRBV2 and TRBJ2-2, the full variable domain reads EPEVTQTPSHQVTQMGQEVILRCVPISNHLYFYWYRQILGQKVEFLVSFYNNEISEKSEIFDDQFSVERPDGSNFTLKIRSTKLEDSAMYFCASGYPLVGLTNTGELFFGEGSRLTVL.

This clonotype showed up many times. The rearrangement links TRBV5-6 to TRBJ2-1; D might be TRBD1 or TRBD2, each matching 6 bases. The CDR3 runs 15 residues. Deletions cut 1 base from V and 6 bases from J, with 14 bases between. Per the germline V gene, CDR1 is SGHDT and CDR2 is YYEEEE. Here the CDR3 DNA reads TGTGCCAGCAGCTTGCAGGGGAGGTTAGGCAATGAGCAGTTCTTC. This translates into CASSLQGRLGNEQFF.

The sample holds many counts of this clonotype. The V call is TRBV27, the J call TRBJ1-5; D remains ambiguous. V was clipped by 6 bases and J by 7 bases, with 13 bases between them. Looked up from germline, CDR1 is MNHEY and CDR2 is SMNVEV (reference sequence). The CDR3 is made up of 13 amino acids. The CDR3 DNA follows: TGTGCCAGCAGGGACTTCGACGGGCAGCCCCAGCATTTT. Translating it yields CASRDFDGQPQHF.